A single sample gave rise to the 9 T cell receptor beta chains below, sequenced in a study of T cells in Graves' hyperthyroidism and ophthalmopathy. TCR beta CDR3 regions were amplified from RNA. HTBI primers were the set used in a first-round RT-PCR of the TCR CDR3. TCRdb re-derived calls from the multiplex PCR reads in MiXCR, one entry per CDR3 protein. This sample has 650,000 to 750,000 distinct CDR3 sequences, with 14% found just once. Material: blood. The receptors were gathered from a woman under 30 with Graves' hyperthyroidism.

The chain joins TRBV4-3 to TRBJ2-2, with 10 bases fitting TRBD1. Losses at the gene ends were 0 bases for V and 6 bases for J; bases not matched to a gene: 7. Looked up from germline, CDR1 is LGHNA and CDR2 is YSLEER. This CDR3 is 17 amino acids long. The CDR3 DNA follows: TGCGCCAGCAGCCAAGATTTTAGTGGACAGGGGGCCGGGGAGCTGTTTTTT. Translated: CASSQDFSGQGAGELFF.

This chain links TRBV9 with TRBJ2-1; D is unresolved. CDR1 and CDR2 (germline): SGDLS, YYNGEE. V was shortened by 3 bases and J by 11 bases, with 12 bases between the two germline ends. This CDR3 contains 12 residues. CDR3 protein: CASSAVEGKQFF. In DNA, the CDR3 is TGTGCCAGCAGCGCAGTGGAAGGGAAGCAGTTCTTC.

Remarks on this clonotype: This may be a read error, as it is one base from a much larger clone. The V gene is TRBV11-1, the J gene TRBJ2-3, with D perhaps being TRBD1 or TRBD2 (5 bases each). CDR1 is SGHAT and CDR2 is FQDESV in the germline V gene (reference sequence). CDR3 length: 17 residues. The CDR3 region is CVSSPRPGKGFTDTQYF. The CDR3 nucleotides read TGTGTCAGCAGCCCCCGGCCGGGAAAGGGGTTCACAGATACGCAGTATTTT.

The rearrangement links TRBV4-2 to TRBJ1-1; no clear D gene. Germline assignment: CDR1 LGHNA and CDR2 YNFKEQ. The CDR3 extends over 15 amino acids. V lost 1 base to trimming and J lost 1 base, with 10 bases between them. The CDR3 coding sequence is TGTGCCAGCAGCCAAGGTGGAGGGAGGAACACTGAAGCTTTCTTT. The encoded protein is CASSQGGGRNTEAFF.

This clonotype was detected ten times or more. This rearrangement joins TRBV6-6 to TRBJ1-2; D call uncertain. Trimming left V 0 bases short and J 1 base short, with 12 bases between. Germline V gene sequence: CDR1 MNHNY, CDR2 SVGAGI (reference sequence). The CDR3 loop spans 16 amino acids. In nucleotides, the CDR3 is TGTGCCAGCAGTTACTCTGTAGTGAACTTTAACTATGGCTACACCTTC. The encoded protein is CASSYSVVNFNYGYTF.

This clonotype came up a few times. V gene TRBV6-5 combines with J gene TRBJ2-3; D not certain. The V gene lost 7 bases and the J gene lost 1 base, with 6 bases spanning the gap. Germline-derived CDR1 and CDR2 are MNHEY and SVGAGI. CDR3 length equals 12 residues. CDR3 protein: CASTGGTDTQYF. CDR3 in DNA: TGTGCCAGCACAGGAGGCACAGATACGCAGTATTTT.

In its sample, this clonotype was seen many times. The chain combines TRBV18 with TRBJ2-1; 7 nucleotides match TRBD1. J gave up 13 bases and V 2 bases, and 8 bases lay outside the gene matches. Germline-derived CDR1 and CDR2 are KGHSH and LQKENI. The CDR3 extends over 13 amino acids. The CDR3 protein is CASSPTVGTAQFF. CDR3 bases: TGTGCCAGCTCACCAACGGTCGGGACAGCACAGTTCTTC.

In this sample, this clonotype turned up many times. The rearrangement links TRBV6-6 to TRBJ2-5; 8 bases agree with TRBD1. The CDR3 is 17 residues long. Germline V gene data show CDR1 as MNHNY and CDR2 as SVGAGI (reference sequence). J was trimmed by 4 bases and V by 2 bases; bases with no gene match: 12. The CDR3 DNA is TGTGCCAGCAGTTACATCGTTGGGGCAGGGGGCACAGAGACCCAGTACTTC. Translation gives CASSYIVGAGGTETQYF.

This clonotype was recorded at least ten times. The rearrangement links TRBV6-1 to TRBJ2-1; 9 bases map to TRBD1. The V and J ends lost 5 bases and 8 bases, in that order; junction bases with no gene match: 10. This CDR3 is 15 amino acids long. The germline V gene has CDR1 MNHNS and CDR2 SASEGT. The chain's CDR3 is CASSYGDRGVYEQFF. The DNA for the CDR3 is TGTGCCAGCAGTTACGGAGACAGGGGGGTTTATGAGCAGTTCTTC.